These 19 T cell receptor beta chains were all obtained from the same sample, sequenced in a study of beta chain features in type 1 diabetes. Sequenced material consisted of expressed TCRB transcripts (all of the isolated RNA was reverse transcribed). Method: immunoSEQ multiplex PCR; TCRdb's copy keeps in-frame clones and lacks some. The data contain 330,000 or so clones, approximately 15% of them seen just once; the ten biggest clones take up about 6.7%. Specimen: central memory CD4+ T cells from blood. Receptor source: a man younger than 40 in good health.

DNA for the CDR3: TGTGCCAGCAGCTTAGGGGGGACATTCGGCTACACCTTC. It yields the protein CASSLGGTFGYTF. The chain carries TRBV13 and TRBJ1-2, with D possibly TRBD1 on 6 matching bases. Trimming cost V 0 bases and J 8 bases, with 10 bases left between them. The CDR3 extends over 13 amino acids. Germline-derived CDR1 and CDR2 are PRHDT and FYEKMQ (reference sequence).

This clone has ten or more counts. The V gene is TRBV6-1, the J gene TRBJ2-7; TRBD1 aligns across 10 bases. The CDR3 contains 14 residues. Germline CDR1 MNHNS, CDR2 SASEGT. V gave up 7 bases and J gave up 2 bases; unmatched junction bases: 5. The CDR3 protein is CASMGQGRTYEQYV. The CDR3 DNA is TGTGCCAGCATGGGACAGGGGAGAACCTACGAGCAGTACGTC.

This clone occurred a few times. The chain links TRBV4-1 to TRBJ1-2; 10 bases fit TRBD1. This CDR3 comprises 14 residues. Germline V lookup: CDR1 MGHRA, CDR2 YSYEKL. The V segment lost 7 bases and the J segment 5 bases; nucleotides outside the gene matches: 7. The CDR3 DNA is TGCGCCAGCACTAAGACAGGGGGCATTTATGGCTACACCTTC. Its translation is CASTKTGGIYGYTF.

On this clone itself: Other nucleotide sequences in the sample specify the same CDR3. This chain joins TRBV29-1 and TRBJ2-6, with 10 bases lining up with TRBD1. The germline V gene has CDR1 SQVTM and CDR2 ANQGSEA. J gave up 1 base and V 6 bases, and 9 bases lay outside the gene matches. This CDR3 region has 17 residues. CDR3 in amino acids: CSVGGTGAISGANVLTF. CDR3 bases: TGCAGCGTGGGGGGGACAGGGGCAATTTCTGGGGCCAACGTCCTGACTTTC.

The rearrangement joins TRBV6-5 to TRBJ1-4; 9 bases align to TRBD1. J was trimmed by 8 bases and V by 0 bases; bases with no gene match: 4. Germline CDR1 MNHEY, CDR2 SVGAGI. The CDR3 is 15 residues long. CDR3 DNA sequence: TGTGCCAGCAGTTACTCGGGGACAGGGAAAGAAAAACTGTTTTTT. Its protein is CASSYSGTGKEKLFF.

This chain joins TRBV6-1 and TRBJ2-5; D gene uncertain. The V gene lost 6 bases and the J gene lost 5 bases, with 10 bases spanning the gap. Germline lookup yields CDR1 MNHNS and CDR2 SASEGT. The CDR3 totals 12 residues. CDR3 loop: CASRGWAETQYF. Here the CDR3 DNA reads TGTGCCAGCAGAGGTTGGGCGGAGACCCAGTACTTC.

The rearrangement joins TRBV7-2 to TRBJ1-2, with 7 bases fitting TRBD1. Per the germline V gene, CDR1 is SGHTA and CDR2 is FQGNSA. The CDR3 runs 12 residues. The ends lost 3 bases at V and 8 bases at J; junction bases unmatched: 3. The CDR3: CASSFRTGGYTF. The CDR3 nucleotides read TGTGCCAGCAGCTTCAGGACAGGCGGCTACACCTTC.

This clone was detected only a few times. The chain is built from TRBV11-1 and TRBJ2-1; D ambiguous. This CDR3 is 12 amino acids long. V was pared by 1 base and J by 4 bases, with 2 bases between. Germline-derived CDR1 and CDR2 are SGHAT and FQDESV (reference sequence). The CDR3 DNA reads TGTGCCAGCAGCTTAGGGTACAATGAGCAGTTCTTC. Translating gives CASSLGYNEQFF. The variable domain in full, completed from reference TRBV11-1 and TRBJ2-1, reads EAEVAQSPRYKITEKSQAVAFWCDPISGHATLYWYRQILGQGPELLVQFQDESVVDDSQLPKDRFSAERLKGVDSTLKIQPAELGDSAMYLCASSLGYNEQFFGPGTRLTVL.

The chain employs TRBV5-6 and TRBJ2-7, with a possible D match to TRBD2 (5 bases). Germline CDR1 and CDR2: SGHDT and YYEEEE. Trimming shortened V by 2 bases and J by 2 bases, and 11 bases separated the two germline ends. The CDR3 is 14 amino acids. The CDR3 DNA sequence: TGTGCCAGCAGCTTAACCCCCGGGACCTACGAGCAGTACTTC. It specifies CASSLTPGTYEQYF.

The J gene is TRBJ2-7, the V gene TRBV11-2; 12 nucleotides line up with TRBD2. From germline, CDR1 is SGHAT and CDR2 FQNNGV. The CDR3 has 15 amino acids. The V gene end was trimmed by 3 bases and the J gene end by 4 bases; junction bases not matched to a gene: 4. The CDR3, as DNA: TGTGCCAGCAGCTTTGCGACTAGCGGGGGTTACGAGCAGTACTTC. It specifies CASSFATSGGYEQYF.

In this sample, this clone turned up many times. The chain has TRBV7-8 and TRBJ2-3, with TRBD2 identical over 8 bases. The CDR3 loop spans 13 amino acids. CDR1 is SGHVS and CDR2 is FQNEAQ in the germline V gene. V shed 1 base, J shed 9 bases, and the junction held 3 bases outside the gene matches. For the CDR3, the DNA is TGTGCCAGCAGCTTAGGTAGCGGGGTGACGCAGTATTTT. Amino acids: CASSLGSGVTQYF.

This chain connects TRBV7-2 to TRBJ2-3, with no clear D. This CDR3 region has 16 residues. The V end lost 1 base, the J end lost 8 bases, and 19 bases lay between the germline ends. CDR1 SGHTA and CDR2 FQGNSA come from the germline V gene. CDR3 loop: CASSLVLAPLGGTQYF. CDR3 coding DNA: TGTGCCAGCAGCTTAGTTTTGGCCCCGCTGGGCGGTACGCAGTATTTT.

This clone has ten or more counts. J is TRBJ2-5 and V is TRBV7-7, with D possibly being TRBD1 (5 bases). The CDR3 is 17 residues long. Germline assignment: CDR1 SSHAT and CDR2 FNYEAQ (reference sequence). Trimming pared 5 bases from V and 0 bases from J, leaving 19 bases between. For the CDR3, the DNA is TGTGCCAGCAGCCCGAGAAGATCGACAGCTAACCAAGAGACCCAGTACTTC. Translating gives CASSPRRSTANQETQYF. Full variable domain (missing parts from reference TRBV7-7 and TRBJ2-5): GAGVSQSPRYKVTKRGQDVTLRCDPISSHATLYWYQQALGQGPEFLTYFNYEAQPDKSGLPSDRFSAERPEGSISTLTIQRTEQRDSAMYRCASSPRRSTANQETQYFGPGTRLLVL.

The chain has TRBV14 and TRBJ2-6; D is perhaps TRBD2 (7 bases). The V and J ends lost 4 bases and 0 bases respectively, with 16 bases between them. The germline gives CDR1 SGHDN, CDR2 FVKESK. This CDR3 is 18 amino acids long. CDR3 DNA sequence: TGTGCCAGCAGCCCCCTTCAGGGGAGGGCCTCTGGGGCCAACGTCCTGACTTTC. Protein sequence: CASSPLQGRASGANVLTF.

This clone was counted only a few times. The chain is built from TRBV7-2 and TRBJ2-1; 10 bases map to TRBD2. Trimming cost V 5 bases and J 7 bases; bases outside gene matches: 14. There are 17 residues in the CDR3. Germline V gene sequence: CDR1 SGHTA, CDR2 FQGNSA. The CDR3 loop reads CASSQPQAGGAVNEQFF. CDR3 DNA sequence: TGTGCCAGCAGCCAACCCCAAGCGGGAGGGGCTGTAAATGAGCAGTTCTTC.

The rearrangement links TRBV15 to TRBJ1-2, with D tentatively TRBD1 (6 bases). CDR1 and CDR2 from the germline V gene are LNHNV and YYDKDF (reference sequence). V was trimmed by 1 base and J by 8 bases, leaving 11 bases between them. The CDR3 loop spans 13 amino acids. CDR3 in DNA: TGTGCCACCAGCAGAGCCCCAAGGGGGGGCTACACCTTC. This gives the protein CATSRAPRGGYTF.

This clone turned up a few times. V usage is TRBV11-3 and J usage is TRBJ2-1; possibly TRBD1 for D (6 bases). V lost 0 bases and J 4 bases, leaving 10 bases between the germline ends. The CDR3 contains 15 residues. The V gene's germline CDR1 is SGHNT and CDR2 YENEEA. The DNA for the CDR3 is TGTGCCAGCAGCTTAGAGGGGGCGCAGTACAATGAGCAGTTCTTC. Translating it yields CASSLEGAQYNEQFF.

This clone has a handful of counts. The chain couples TRBV18 to TRBJ2-1; 8 bases agree with TRBD1. After removal of 6 bases from V and 7 bases from J, the junction contained 14 bases not matched to a gene. CDR1 is KGHSH and CDR2 is LQKENI in the germline V gene. CDR3 size: 16 residues. DNA for the CDR3: TGTGCCAGCTCGTTAGGTCAGGGGGCTAATCGGAATGAGCAGTTCTTC. Translation gives CASSLGQGANRNEQFF. Full variable domain (outside the CDR3, taken from reference TRBV18 and TRBJ2-1): NAGVMQNPRHLVRRRGQEARLRCSPMKGHSHVYWYRQLPEEGLKFMVYLQKENIIDESGMPKERFSAEFPKEGPSILRIQQVVRGDSAAYFCASSLGQGANRNEQFFGPGTRLTVL.

This clone came up a few times. The V and J genes are TRBV5-1 and TRBJ2-5, with 13 bases matching TRBD2. The J segment lost 5 bases and the V segment lost 4 bases, leaving 14 bases of the junction unmatched. The CDR3 spans 18 residues. Germline assignment: CDR1 SGHRS and CDR2 YFSETQ. The CDR3 spells CASSQGTSGRAFSETQYF. CDR3 bases: TGCGCCAGCAGCCAAGGAACTAGCGGGAGGGCCTTTAGTGAGACCCAGTACTTC. Variable domain in full (rest from reference TRBV5-1 and TRBJ2-5): KAGVTQTPRYLIKTRGQQVTLSCSPISGHRSVSWYQQTPGQGLQFLFEYFSETQRNKGNFPGRFSGRQFSNSRSEMNVSTLELGDSALYLCASSQGTSGRAFSETQYFGPGTRLLVL.